Sequencing of this T cell receptor (beta chain) was carried out in a study of T-cell memory formation after mild COVID-19. Looking at the study overall: TCR clusters showed largely donor specificity. Study observations and caveats: The finding that pre-infection memory included some responding clones suggested that cross-reactive memory joined. CD4/CD8 balance characterized clones contracting day 15 to 85, and CD4+ skew characterized later expanders. Shrinking CD4+ clones resided mostly in CM and EM, and CD8+ ones in EMRA.

V was shortened by 5 bases and J by 1 base, with 17 bases between the two germline ends. The CDR3 totals 16 residues. Germline V gene sequence: CDR1 SGHVS, CDR2 FQNEAQ. Comments on this clonotype: The antigen remains undetermined.

TCRdb ran MiXCR on the 5' RACE reads and lists one entry per CDR3 protein. The sample yields about 350,000 distinct CDR3 sequences, 25% to 30% seen once. This clonotype was obtained from an adult woman who had mild COVID-19 (a few samples of this study predate the infection). Cell type and time point are not known. This chain connects TRBV7-8 to TRBJ2-5; D is possibly TRBD2 (5 bases). The specimen sequenced was PBMCs or a T cell subset sorted from them (not recorded which). The CDR3 DNA is TGTGCCAGCAGCCTACGAACGGGCGGGTCCCAAGAGACCCAGTACTTC. Protein: CASSLRTGGSQETQYF.